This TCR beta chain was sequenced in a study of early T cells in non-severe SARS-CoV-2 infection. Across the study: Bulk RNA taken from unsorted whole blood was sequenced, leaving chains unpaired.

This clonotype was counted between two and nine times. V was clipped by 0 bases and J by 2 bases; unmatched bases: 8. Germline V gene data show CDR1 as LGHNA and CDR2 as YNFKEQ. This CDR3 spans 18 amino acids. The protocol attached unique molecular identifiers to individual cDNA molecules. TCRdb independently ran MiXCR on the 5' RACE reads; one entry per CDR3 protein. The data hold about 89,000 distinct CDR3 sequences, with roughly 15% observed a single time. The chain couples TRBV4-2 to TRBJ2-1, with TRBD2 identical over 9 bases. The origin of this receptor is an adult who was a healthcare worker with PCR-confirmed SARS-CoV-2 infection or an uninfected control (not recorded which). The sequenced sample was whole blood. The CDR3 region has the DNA TGTGCCAGCAGCCAAGATTTATTAGCGGGGGCTCCCTACAATGAGCAGTTCTTC. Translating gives CASSQDLLAGAPYNEQFF.